The following is a TCR beta chain sequence with its context. The sample belongs to a study of post-analysis software for immune sequencing data. Researchers reported that TCR beta cDNA libraries carried unique molecular identifiers. TCRdb itself ran the PCR reads through MiXCR, one entry per CDR3 protein. The table includes 650,000 to 850,000 distinct CDR3 sequences, approximately 44% detected once. The clonotype originates from a girl aged 10 to 17 with multiple sclerosis. Input material: blood.

Here the CDR3 reads CASSTPRLADGQETQYF. Here the CDR3 DNA reads TGTGCCAGCAGTACCCCCAGACTAGCGGATGGCCAAGAGACCCAGTACTTC. The J gene is TRBJ2-5, the V gene TRBV27, with 9 positions matching TRBD2. The CDR3 loop spans 17 amino acids. V was clipped by 5 bases and J by 1 base; unmatched bases: 11. Germline lookup yields CDR1 MNHEY and CDR2 SMNVEV (reference sequence).